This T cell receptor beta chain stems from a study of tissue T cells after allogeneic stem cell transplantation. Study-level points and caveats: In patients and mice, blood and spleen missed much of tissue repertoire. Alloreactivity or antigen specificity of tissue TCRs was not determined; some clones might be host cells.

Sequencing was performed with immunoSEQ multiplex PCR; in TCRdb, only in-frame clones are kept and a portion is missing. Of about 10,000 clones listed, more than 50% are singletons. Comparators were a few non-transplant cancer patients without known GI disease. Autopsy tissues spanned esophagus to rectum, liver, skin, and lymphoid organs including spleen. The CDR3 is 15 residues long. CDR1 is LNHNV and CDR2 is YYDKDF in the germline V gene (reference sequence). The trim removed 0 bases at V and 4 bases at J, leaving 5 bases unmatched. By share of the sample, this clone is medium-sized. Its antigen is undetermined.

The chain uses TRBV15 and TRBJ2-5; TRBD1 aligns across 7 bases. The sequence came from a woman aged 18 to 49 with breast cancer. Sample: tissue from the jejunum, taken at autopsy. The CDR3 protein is CATSRDQGEGETQYF. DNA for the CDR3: TGTGCCACCAGCAGAGATCAGGGGGAAGGAGAGACCCAGTACTTC.